What follows is one TCR beta chain and its context. Its antigen has not been determined. No much larger clonotype is one base removed from it; base qualities were not supplied. The receptor library was made with PCR. Sequencing relied on an Illumina iSeq 100. In the paper's pipeline: Non-productive sequences were removed, and CDR3s that did not start with C, did not end with F or W, or were shorter than 7 amino acids were discarded. Using R version 3.6.1, CDR3 homology was evaluated through Levenshtein distances (stringdist) along with unrooted phylogenetic trees (ape). The raw public data were reprocessed by TCRdb itself: fastp quality trimming at Q25, MiXCR clonotype calling, in-frame beta chains only. All rows with the same CDR3 protein become a single entry with the most common DNA and genes. The V and J calls reflect TCRdb's pipeline rather than the authors' work. Across this sample there are fewer than 15,000 distinct CDR3 sequences, with 69% seen only once. Approximately 1.1% of the sample is in the top ten clones.

The convalescent patients' positive SARS-CoV-2 PCR tests fell between March and December 2020, which was before the Alpha, Beta and Delta variants emerged in the United States. Ficoll-Paque Plus gradient centrifugation was used to isolate PBMCs from whole blood, and the isolated PBMCs were then either used fresh or cryopreserved at -140C. This record comes from a study of vaccination and CD4 T cells after COVID-19 (dated by TCRdb to about 2022). Some background on the complete study: Convalescent patients had a positive SARS-CoV-2 result on nasal swab PCR, and of these patients, about ten had mild disease and one had severe disease. Six males and four females were included in the convalescent cohort, with two Hispanic individuals, seven Caucasians, two Asians and one multiracial person represented. Each participant got two doses of either the Pfizer-BioNTech BNT162b2 vaccine (n=8) or the Moderna mRNA-1273 vaccine (n=2). Post-COVID blood samples from convalescent patients were collected a median of approximately 100 days after diagnosis, with a range of 35 to 161 days. The time from the second vaccine dose to post-vaccine blood sampling had a median of around 72 days and ranged from about 14 to 250 days. In ten to eleven COVID-19 convalescent patients and several infection-naive healthy vaccine recipients, the spike-specific CD4+ TCR repertoire before mRNA vaccination was compared with the repertoire after mRNA vaccination. Summary of the overall study and its limitations: The number of convalescent patients in the study was relatively small, and the study did not examine early timepoints following natural infection. Of the vaccine-specific clones in convalescent patients, 304 of 307, or nearly all, reacted only to SARS-CoV-2 spike and did not cross-react with common cold coronaviruses. In convalescent patients, a median 86.3% of post-vaccine SARS-CoV-2-reactive clones were detected only after vaccination, suggesting vaccine-specific priming. Although the median number of SARS-CoV-2-reactive clonotypes went up from approximately 20 after infection to approximately 40 after vaccination, the increase was not significant.

CDR1 SGHTA and CDR2 FQGNSA are derived from the germline V gene. The CDR3 starts with the cysteine, ends with the phenylalanine, and has 14 residues. Just CDR3 DNA is preserved here, 42 bases in frame from base 1. Between the V and J ends, shortened by 6 bases and 6 bases respectively, the junction contains 17 bases. Here the sequenced sample was CD4+ T cells from blood, taken after SARS-CoV-2 vaccination. The sequence joins TRBV7-2 to TRBJ1-2, with a tentative D gene TRBD1 over 6 matching bases. The receptor's source is a human donor who had recovered from COVID-19. The CDR3 region reads CASSRGGAEDGYTF. The DNA sequence is given as TGTGCCAGCAGTCGGGGGGGGGCAGAGGATGGCTACACCTTC.